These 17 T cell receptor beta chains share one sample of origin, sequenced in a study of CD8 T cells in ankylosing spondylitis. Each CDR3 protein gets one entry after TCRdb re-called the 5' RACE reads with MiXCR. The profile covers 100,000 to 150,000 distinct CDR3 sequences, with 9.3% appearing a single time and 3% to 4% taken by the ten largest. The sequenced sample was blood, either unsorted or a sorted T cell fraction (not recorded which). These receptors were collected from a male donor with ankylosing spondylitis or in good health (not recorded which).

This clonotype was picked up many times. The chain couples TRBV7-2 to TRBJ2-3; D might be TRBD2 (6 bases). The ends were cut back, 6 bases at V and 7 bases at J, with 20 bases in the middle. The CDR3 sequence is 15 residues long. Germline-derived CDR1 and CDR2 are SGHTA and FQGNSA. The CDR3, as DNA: TGTGCCAGCAGACGAAGGGCCGATACTAGCCATACGCAGTATTTT. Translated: CASRRRADTSHTQYF.

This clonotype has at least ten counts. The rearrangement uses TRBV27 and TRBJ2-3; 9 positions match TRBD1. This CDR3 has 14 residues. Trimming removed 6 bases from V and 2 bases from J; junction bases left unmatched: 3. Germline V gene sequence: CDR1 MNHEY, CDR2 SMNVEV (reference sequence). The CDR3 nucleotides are TGTGCCAGCAGGGGACAGGGACTCACAGATACGCAGTATTTT. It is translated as CASRGQGLTDTQYF.

The CDR3 region is CASSSDAAGGANTEAFF. As DNA, the CDR3 is TGCGCCAGCAGCTCCGACGCAGCGGGAGGGGCGAACACTGAAGCTTTCTTT. V usage is TRBV5-1 and J usage is TRBJ1-1; D perhaps matches TRBD1 (5 bases). This CDR3 spans 17 amino acids. Germline CDR1 reads SGHRS; CDR2 reads YFSETQ. V gave up 3 bases and J gave up 1 base, with 19 bases separating them.

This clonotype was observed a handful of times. The CDR3: CASSLIQTYGYTF. As DNA, the CDR3 is TGTGCCAGCAGCTTAATACAGACCTATGGCTACACCTTC. This sequence joins TRBV7-9 and TRBJ1-2; D is unclear. Per germline, CDR1 SEHNR and CDR2 FQNEAQ (reference sequence). The CDR3 sequence is 13 residues long. V was pared by 2 bases and J by 4 bases, with 8 bases between.

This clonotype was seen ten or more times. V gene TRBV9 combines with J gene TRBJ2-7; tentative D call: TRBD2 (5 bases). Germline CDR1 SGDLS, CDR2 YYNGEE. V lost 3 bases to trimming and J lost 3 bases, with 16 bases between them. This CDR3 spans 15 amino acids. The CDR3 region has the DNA TGTGCCAGCAGCGAGGGAGATCGGGCCGACTACGAGCAGTACTTC. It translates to CASSEGDRADYEQYF.

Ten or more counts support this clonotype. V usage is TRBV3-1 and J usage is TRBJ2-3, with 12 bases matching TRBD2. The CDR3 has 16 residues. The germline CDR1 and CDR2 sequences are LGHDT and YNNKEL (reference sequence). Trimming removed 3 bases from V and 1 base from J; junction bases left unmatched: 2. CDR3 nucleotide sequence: TGTGCCAGCAGCCATCGACTAGCGGGAGGCACAGATACGCAGTATTTT. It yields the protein CASSHRLAGGTDTQYF.

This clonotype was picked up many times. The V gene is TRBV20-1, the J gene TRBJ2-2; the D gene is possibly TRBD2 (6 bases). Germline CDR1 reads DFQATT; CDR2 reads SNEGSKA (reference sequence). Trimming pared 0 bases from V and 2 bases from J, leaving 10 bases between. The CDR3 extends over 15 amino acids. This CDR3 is CSAREGTRNTGELFF. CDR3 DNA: TGCAGTGCTAGAGAGGGGACTCGTAACACCGGGGAGCTGTTTTTT.

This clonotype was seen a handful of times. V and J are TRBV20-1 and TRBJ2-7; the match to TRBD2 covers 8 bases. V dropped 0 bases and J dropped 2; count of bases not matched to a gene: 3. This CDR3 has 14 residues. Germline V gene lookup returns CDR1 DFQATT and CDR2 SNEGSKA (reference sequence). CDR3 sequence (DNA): TGCAGTGCTAGAGAACCGGGACTAGCCTACGAGCAGTACTTC. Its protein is CSAREPGLAYEQYF.

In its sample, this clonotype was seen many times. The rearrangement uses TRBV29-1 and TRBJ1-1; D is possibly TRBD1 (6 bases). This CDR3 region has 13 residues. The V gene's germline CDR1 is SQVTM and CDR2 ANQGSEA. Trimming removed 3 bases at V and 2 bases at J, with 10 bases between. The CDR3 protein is CSVDGQLNTEAFF. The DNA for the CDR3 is TGCAGCGTTGACGGACAGTTAAACACTGAAGCTTTCTTT.

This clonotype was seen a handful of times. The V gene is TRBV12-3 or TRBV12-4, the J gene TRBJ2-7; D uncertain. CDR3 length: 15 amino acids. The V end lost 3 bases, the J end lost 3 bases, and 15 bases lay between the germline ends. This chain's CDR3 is CASSFAGASHYEQYF. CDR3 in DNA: TGTGCCAGCAGTTTCGCAGGAGCTTCCCACTACGAGCAGTACTTC.

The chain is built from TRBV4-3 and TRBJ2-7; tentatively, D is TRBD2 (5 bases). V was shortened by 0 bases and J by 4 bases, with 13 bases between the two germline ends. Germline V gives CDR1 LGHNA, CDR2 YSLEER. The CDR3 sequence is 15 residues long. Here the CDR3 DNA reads TGCGCCAGCAGCCAAGATAGGCGTCCGGGATACGAGCAGTACTTC. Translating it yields CASSQDRRPGYEQYF.

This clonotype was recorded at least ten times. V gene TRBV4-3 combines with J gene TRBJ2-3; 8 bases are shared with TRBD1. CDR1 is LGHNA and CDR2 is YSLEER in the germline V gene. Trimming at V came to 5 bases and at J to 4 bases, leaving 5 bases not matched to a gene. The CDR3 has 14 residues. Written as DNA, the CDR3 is TGCGCCAGCAGCTCGACAGGGGATTCAGATACGCAGTATTTT. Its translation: CASSSTGDSDTQYF.

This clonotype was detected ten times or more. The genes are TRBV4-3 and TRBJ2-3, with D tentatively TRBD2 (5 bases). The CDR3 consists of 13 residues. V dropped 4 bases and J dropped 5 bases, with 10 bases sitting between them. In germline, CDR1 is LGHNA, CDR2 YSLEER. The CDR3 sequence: CASSREREDTQYF. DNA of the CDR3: TGCGCCAGCAGCCGGGAGCGCGAAGATACGCAGTATTTT.

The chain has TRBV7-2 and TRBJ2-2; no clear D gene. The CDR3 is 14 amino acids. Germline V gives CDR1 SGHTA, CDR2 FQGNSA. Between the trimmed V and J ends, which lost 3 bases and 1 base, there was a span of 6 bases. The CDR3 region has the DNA TGTGCCAGCAGCTTCGCAGGGAACACCGGGGAGCTGTTTTTT. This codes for CASSFAGNTGELFF. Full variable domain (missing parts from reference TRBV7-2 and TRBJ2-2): GAGVSQSPSNKVTEKGKDVELRCDPISGHTALYWYRQSLGQGLEFLIYFQGNSAPDKSGLPSDRFSAERTGGSVSTLTIQRTQQEDSAVYLCASSFAGNTGELFFGEGSRLTVL.

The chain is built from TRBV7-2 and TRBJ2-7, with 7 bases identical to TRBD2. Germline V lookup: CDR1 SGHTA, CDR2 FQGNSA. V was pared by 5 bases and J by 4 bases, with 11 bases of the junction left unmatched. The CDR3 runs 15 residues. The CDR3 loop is CASSPAPGGRYEQYF. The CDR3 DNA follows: TGTGCCAGCAGCCCCGCCCCGGGGGGTAGATACGAGCAGTACTTC.

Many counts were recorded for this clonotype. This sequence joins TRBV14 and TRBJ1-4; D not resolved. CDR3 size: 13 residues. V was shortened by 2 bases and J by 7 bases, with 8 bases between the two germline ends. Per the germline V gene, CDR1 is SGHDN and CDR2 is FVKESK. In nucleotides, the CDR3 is TGTGCCAGCAGCCAATCCGGGTCTGAAAAACTGTTTTTT. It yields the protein CASSQSGSEKLFF.

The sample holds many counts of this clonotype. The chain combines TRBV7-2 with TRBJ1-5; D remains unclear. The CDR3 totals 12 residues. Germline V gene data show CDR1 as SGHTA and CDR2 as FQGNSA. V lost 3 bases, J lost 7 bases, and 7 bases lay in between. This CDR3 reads CASSFPKQPQHF. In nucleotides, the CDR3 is TGTGCCAGCAGCTTCCCGAAGCAGCCCCAGCATTTT.